This T cell receptor beta chain was identified during a study of shared clonotypes between healthy human individuals. TCRdb's copy holds only in-frame clones and misses some; the assay was immunoSEQ multiplex PCR. The sample has more than 1,200,000 clones, just under 99% seen once; the top ten hold 0.36%. The V gene lost 3 bases and the J gene lost 3 bases, with 14 bases spanning the gap. There are 15 residues in the CDR3. Germline CDR1 reads MDHEN; CDR2 reads SYDVKM. This clone has just one count. The specimen sequenced was naive CD4+ T cells sorted from blood. Sample subset: CD45RA+ positively selected. The origin of this receptor is a man younger than 45 in good health. The chain is built from TRBV28 and TRBJ1-2; D ambiguous. The CDR3 protein is CASSFGGPSYYGYTF. The CDR3 nucleotides read TGTGCCAGCAGTTTCGGAGGACCTTCTTACTATGGCTACACCTTC.